Below are 9 T cell receptor beta chains sequenced from a single sample in a study of cytomegalovirus exposure and HLA in healthy donors. This PCR relied on a set of 60 Vbeta primers and 13 Jbeta primers. TCRdb's copy holds only in-frame clones and misses some; the assay was immunoSEQ multiplex PCR. The sample consists of under 200,000 clones, around 84% of them appearing once. The sample consisted of PBMCs. The receptors were gathered from a young man in good health and CMV-seropositive.

The chain joins TRBV11-2 to TRBJ2-5; TRBD1 might be the D (6 bases). This CDR3 has 13 residues. Germline-derived CDR1 and CDR2 are SGHAT and FQNNGV. Trimming took 5 bases from V and 4 from J, leaving 11 bases between them. As DNA, the CDR3 is TGTGCCAGCAGCAAACAGGGTGGAGAGACCCAGTACTTC. Its translation is CASSKQGGETQYF.

This sequence joins TRBV25-1 and TRBJ2-1, with a possible D match to TRBD1 (7 bases). Trimming took 2 bases from V and 7 from J, leaving 15 bases between them. Per the germline V gene, CDR1 is MGHDK and CDR2 is SYGVNS. The CDR3 sequence is 15 residues long. CDR3 region: CASSEPSQGRNEQFF. The CDR3 DNA reads as TGTGCCAGCAGTGAACCCTCACAGGGGAGGAATGAGCAGTTCTTC.

V gene TRBV5-6 combines with J gene TRBJ1-3; TRBD1 might be the D (5 bases). The germline V gene encodes CDR1 SGHDT and CDR2 YYEEEE. There are 18 residues in the CDR3. The V gene lost 6 bases and the J gene lost 0 bases, with 22 bases spanning the gap. CDR3 region: CASTSTAQGWSSGNTIYF. The DNA of the CDR3 is TGTGCCAGCACCTCGACCGCGCAGGGCTGGAGCTCTGGAAACACCATATATTTT.

The chain employs TRBV7-9 and TRBJ1-4; no reliable D call. Germline V gene sequence: CDR1 SEHNR, CDR2 FQNEAQ (reference sequence). The CDR3 extends over 15 amino acids. Trimming took off 3 bases at V and 3 bases at J, with 11 bases between the two ends. DNA for the CDR3: TGTGCCAGCAGCTTGGGAGGGATGGCTAATGAAAAACTGTTTTTT. Translation gives CASSLGGMANEKLFF.

The chain joins TRBV5-8 to TRBJ2-7; 9 positions match TRBD1. Germline-derived CDR1 and CDR2 are SGHTS and YDEGEE. V was pared by 4 bases and J by 5 bases, with 7 bases of the junction left unmatched. The CDR3 has 14 amino acids. DNA for the CDR3: TGTGCCAGCAGCGCCCGGGACAGGGACCACGAGCAGTACTTC. Protein product: CASSARDRDHEQYF.

The rearrangement links TRBV5-8 to TRBJ2-4, with TRBD2 matching 11 bases. CDR3 size: 18 residues. Germline CDR1 reads SGHTS; CDR2 reads YDEGEE. V was pared by 0 bases and J by 8 bases, with 13 bases of the junction left unmatched. The CDR3 reads CASSLDLHSGRAGDIQYF. CDR3 sequence (DNA): TGTGCCAGCAGCTTGGACCTCCATAGCGGGAGGGCCGGGGACATTCAGTACTTC.

The CDR3 loop is CASSVTGSKGYEQYF. The CDR3 DNA reads TGTGCCAGCAGCGTCACAGGTTCGAAGGGCTACGAGCAGTACTTC. This chain uses TRBV9 with TRBJ2-7; maybe TRBD1 (5 bases). The V gene lost 2 bases and the J gene lost 3 bases, with 15 bases spanning the gap. From germline, CDR1 is SGDLS and CDR2 YYNGEE. CDR3 size: 15 residues.

The chain couples TRBV19 to TRBJ1-1, with 10 bases aligning to TRBD1. CDR1 is LNHDA, CDR2 SQIVND, per germline (reference sequence). V dropped 4 bases and J dropped 10; count of bases not matched to a gene: 3. CDR3 length: 12 residues. Written as DNA, the CDR3 is TGTGCCAGTAGTACACGGACAGGGGGAGCTTTCTTT. The encoded protein is CASSTRTGGAFF. The variable domain in full, completed from reference TRBV19 and TRBJ1-1, reads DGGITQSPKYLFRKEGQNVTLSCEQNLNHDAMYWYRQDPGQGLRLIYYSQIVNDFQKGDIAEGYSVSREKKESFPLTVTSAQKNPTAFYLCASSTRTGGAFFGQGTRLTVV.

V gene TRBV4-2 combines with J gene TRBJ2-1; D gene uncertain. V lost 1 base and J lost 2, with 12 bases in between. This CDR3 is 16 amino acids long. Germline CDR1 is LGHNA and CDR2 is YNFKEQ. The CDR3 protein is CASSQGHYITYNEQFF. The CDR3 DNA follows: TGTGCCAGCAGCCAAGGGCACTACATTACCTACAATGAGCAGTTCTTC.